Following are 13 T cell receptor beta chains from one sample sequenced in a study of T cell repertoires in cytomegalovirus infection. In TCRdb, the reads were re-called with MiXCR into one record per CDR3 protein. Among a few hundred thousand distinct CDR3 sequences, roughly 29% were seen once, and the ten largest hold 13%. Source material: PBMCs. Source of these receptors: a human donor in good health (CMV status not recorded). Some clones in this sample may be carry-over from other donors' samples.

This chain uses TRBV7-9 with TRBJ1-6, with D unclear. The CDR3 is 14 residues long. Trimming pared 5 bases from V and 8 bases from J, leaving 13 bases between. Germline V CDR1 and CDR2: SEHNR, FQNEAQ (reference sequence). CDR3: CASSRGSSYSPLHF. In DNA form, the CDR3 reads TGTGCCAGCAGCCGGGGATCCTCATATTCACCCCTCCACTTT. Filled out from reference TRBV7-9 and TRBJ1-6, the complete variable domain reads DTGVSQNPRHKITKRGQNVTFRCDPISEHNRLYWYRQTLGQGPEFLTYFQNEAQLEKSRLLSDRFSAERPKGSFSTLEIQRTEQGDSAMYLCASSRGSSYSPLHFGNGTRLTVT.

This clonotype came up a few times. The CDR3 sequence is CASSEGLAGGVETQYF. The CDR3 DNA follows: TGCGCCAGCAGCGAGGGACTAGCGGGAGGAGTGGAGACCCAGTACTTC. This sequence joins TRBV5-1 and TRBJ2-5; 15 bases line up with TRBD2. Per the germline V gene, CDR1 is SGHRS and CDR2 is YFSETQ. The CDR3 has 16 amino acids. With V trimmed by 4 bases and J by 5 bases, 6 bases remained unmatched. The complete variable domain, with remaining parts taken from reference TRBV5-1 and TRBJ2-5, reads KAGVTQTPRYLIKTRGQQVTLSCSPISGHRSVSWYQQTPGQGLQFLFEYFSETQRNKGNFPGRFSGRQFSNSRSEMNVSTLELGDSALYLCASSEGLAGGVETQYFGPGTRLLVL.

The V gene is TRBV12-3 or TRBV12-4, the J gene TRBJ2-7; the match to TRBD2 covers 8 bases. V lost 6 bases to trimming and J lost 6 bases; unmatched junction nucleotides: 16. The CDR3 consists of 16 residues. The DNA for the CDR3 is TGTGCCAGCAGACCGGGCGGGGGGATTTCTTTGAGCGAGCAGTACTTC. It yields the protein CASRPGGGISLSEQYF.

This clonotype was seen a few times. The V and J genes are TRBV5-4 and TRBJ1-2, with TRBD1 identical over 9 bases. The V gene's germline CDR1 is SGHNT and CDR2 YYREEE (reference sequence). The CDR3 spans 15 residues. V shed 1 base and J 2 bases; nucleotides not matched to a gene: 3. DNA for the CDR3: TGTGCCAGCAGCTTGAGGGGACAGGGAAACTATGGCTACACCTTC. Protein product: CASSLRGQGNYGYTF.

In its sample, this clonotype was seen many times. V and J are TRBV7-2 and TRBJ2-4, with unresolved D. V lost 4 bases to trimming and J lost 6 bases, with 10 bases between them. The CDR3 consists of 13 residues. Germline V gene data show CDR1 as SGHTA and CDR2 as FQGNSA. CDR3 protein: CASSSRPLNIQYF. CDR3 coding DNA: TGTGCCAGCAGCTCTAGACCCCTAAACATTCAGTACTTC.

The chain is built from TRBV7-9 and TRBJ2-7; D is uncertain. V was clipped by 5 bases and J by 7 bases, with 9 bases between them. Germline V gene lookup returns CDR1 SEHNR and CDR2 FQNEAQ (reference sequence). This CDR3 comprises 11 residues. The CDR3 sequence is CASSRSVEQYF. The CDR3 coding sequence is TGTGCCAGCAGCCGATCCGTGGAGCAGTACTTC.

In its sample, this clonotype was seen once. The chain joins TRBV15 to TRBJ2-1; D may be TRBD1 or TRBD2 (6 bases each). CDR1 and CDR2 (germline): LNHNV, YYDKDF (reference sequence). The CDR3 is made up of 18 amino acids. The V end lost 1 base, the J end lost 0 bases, and 16 bases lay between the germline ends. CDR3 coding DNA: TGTGCCACCAGCAGAGTCCAGGGGAGCGGGCTCTCCTACAATGAGCAGTTCTTC. Amino acid sequence: CATSRVQGSGLSYNEQFF.

Ten or more counts support this clonotype. The chain employs TRBV7-2 and TRBJ1-5; D is unclear. V lost 4 bases and J lost 4, with 14 bases in between. The CDR3 has 15 residues. CDR1 and CDR2 (germline): SGHTA, FQGNSA. The CDR3 protein is CASSWSHSRNQPQHF. Here the CDR3 DNA reads TGTGCCAGCAGCTGGTCCCATTCGCGAAATCAGCCCCAGCATTTT.

The rearrangement uses TRBV7-2 and TRBJ2-5, with D maybe TRBD2 (6 bases). Trimming left V 5 bases short and J 4 bases short, with 23 bases between. Germline assignment: CDR1 SGHTA and CDR2 FQGNSA. This CDR3 contains 17 residues. The CDR3 here is CASSPDYLSVSRETQYF. The CDR3 DNA reads TGTGCCAGCAGCCCGGACTACCTTAGTGTCAGTCGAGAGACCCAGTACTTC.

The gene calls are TRBV19 and TRBJ2-3; the match to TRBD2 covers 9 bases. V lost 10 bases and J lost 0; bases outside the gene matches: 5. Germline V gene lookup returns CDR1 LNHDA and CDR2 SQIVND (reference sequence). The CDR3 has 14 residues. Written as DNA, the CDR3 is TGTGCCACCACCCTAGCGGGAAGCACAGATACGCAGTATTTT. Translating gives CATTLAGSTDTQYF.

J is TRBJ1-2 and V is TRBV29-1; tentatively, D is TRBD1 (5 bases). The CDR3 spans 15 residues. The V gene's germline CDR1 is SQVTM and CDR2 ANQGSEA. The V and J ends lost 2 bases and 5 bases respectively, with 18 bases between them. CDR3 sequence: CSVEMWTPLGYGYTF. Written as DNA, the CDR3 is TGCAGCGTTGAAATGTGGACACCCTTGGGGTATGGCTACACCTTC.

The table lists this clonotype with a few counts. The J gene is TRBJ2-1, the V gene TRBV27; D uncertain. Germline V gene sequence: CDR1 MNHEY, CDR2 SMNVEV (reference sequence). Trimming stripped 1 base from V and 9 bases from J, with 19 bases between. The CDR3 covers 16 residues. The chain's CDR3 is CASSLFFRTVMVEQFF. The CDR3 DNA sequence: TGTGCCAGCAGTTTATTTTTTCGGACGGTCATGGTTGAGCAGTTCTTC.

This chain links TRBV30 with TRBJ1-1, with D unresolved. Trimming stripped 4 bases from V and 5 bases from J, with 14 bases between. Germline loops: CDR1 GTSNPN, CDR2 SVGIG (reference sequence). This CDR3 spans 13 amino acids. DNA for the CDR3: TGTGCCTGGACACACAGAGAAAAAACTGAAGCTTTCTTT. It is translated as CAWTHREKTEAFF.